The clone carrying this T cell receptor (beta chain) was seen a few times. The antigen is not known. This may be a read error, as it is one base from a much larger clone. Sample-barcoded 5' priming and a J-beta primer mix drove a second PCR of about 7 to 11 cycles. With 12 random nucleotides, a template-switch adaptor tagged each individual cDNA molecule. One entry per CDR3 protein results from TCRdb running MiXCR on the 5' RACE reads. The data contain hundreds of thousands of distinct CDR3 sequences, about 30% of them singletons. The data were taken from a study of blood T cells in healthy people across ages. Study-level points and caveats: A greater number of naive CD4+ cells and higher diversity distinguished long-lived donors from aged donors. Naive and antigen-experienced cells were not separated, limiting conclusive comparison.

Samples had at least 6 million PBMCs isolated from them. The germline V gene has CDR1 MNHEY and CDR2 SVGEGT. The CDR3 extends over 12 amino acids. The clonotype originates from an elderly woman in good health. The chain recombines TRBV6-2 or TRBV6-3 with TRBJ2-4; a possible D gene is TRBD2 (5 bases). Sequenced material: blood. The CDR3 is CASTGLKNIRYF. CDR3 DNA sequence: TGTGCCAGCACTGGACTCAAAAACATTCGGTACTTC.